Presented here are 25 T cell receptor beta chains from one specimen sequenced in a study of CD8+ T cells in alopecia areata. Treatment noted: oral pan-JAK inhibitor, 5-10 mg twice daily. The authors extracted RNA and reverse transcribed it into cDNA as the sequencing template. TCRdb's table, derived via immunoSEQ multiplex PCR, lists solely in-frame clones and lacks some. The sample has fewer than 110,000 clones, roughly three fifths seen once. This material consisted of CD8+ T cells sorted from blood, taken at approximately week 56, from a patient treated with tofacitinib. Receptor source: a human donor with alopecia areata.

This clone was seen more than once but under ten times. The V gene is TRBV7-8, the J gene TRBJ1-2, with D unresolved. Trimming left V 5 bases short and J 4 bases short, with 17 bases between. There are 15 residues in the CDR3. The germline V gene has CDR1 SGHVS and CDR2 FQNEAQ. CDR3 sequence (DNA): TGTGCCAGCAGCCCATCTGGGAGGAACCTCTATGGCTACACCTTC. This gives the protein CASSPSGRNLYGYTF. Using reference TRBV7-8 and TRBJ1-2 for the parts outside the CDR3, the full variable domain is GAGVSQSPRYKVAKRGQDVALRCDPISGHVSLFWYQQALGQGPEFLTYFQNEAQLDKSGLPSDRFFAERPEGSVSTLKIQRTQQEDSAVYLCASSPSGRNLYGYTFGSGTRLTVV.

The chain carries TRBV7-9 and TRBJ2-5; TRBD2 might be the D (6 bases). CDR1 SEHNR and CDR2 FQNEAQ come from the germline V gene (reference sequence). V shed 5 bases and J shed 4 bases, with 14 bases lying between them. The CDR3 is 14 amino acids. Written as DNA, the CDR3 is TGTGCCAGCAGCCCCCCCCGGAGGGCAGAGACCCAGTACTTC. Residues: CASSPPRRAETQYF.

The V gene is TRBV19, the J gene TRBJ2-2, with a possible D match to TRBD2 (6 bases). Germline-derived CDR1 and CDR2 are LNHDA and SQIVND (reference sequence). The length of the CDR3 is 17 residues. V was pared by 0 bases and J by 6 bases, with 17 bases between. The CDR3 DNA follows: TGTGCCAGTAGTATAGATCTATGGCGGGGTGTGTCCGGGGAGCTGTTTTTT. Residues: CASSIDLWRGVSGELFF.

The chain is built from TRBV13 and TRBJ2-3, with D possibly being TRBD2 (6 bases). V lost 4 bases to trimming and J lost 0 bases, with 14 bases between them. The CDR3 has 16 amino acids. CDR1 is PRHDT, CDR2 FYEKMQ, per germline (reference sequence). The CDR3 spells CASSSPSAGSTDTQYF. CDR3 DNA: TGTGCCAGCAGCTCCCCTAGCGCGGGGAGCACAGATACGCAGTATTTT.

The CDR3 bases are TGTGCCAGCAGTGAGGAGGCAGGGGCCCGAAACACCATATATTTT. This translates into CASSEEAGARNTIYF. This sequence joins TRBV2 and TRBJ1-3, with D perhaps TRBD1 (6 bases). Trimming removed 3 bases at V and 5 bases at J, with 14 bases between. Germline V lookup: CDR1 SNHLY, CDR2 FYNNEI. CDR3 size: 15 residues.

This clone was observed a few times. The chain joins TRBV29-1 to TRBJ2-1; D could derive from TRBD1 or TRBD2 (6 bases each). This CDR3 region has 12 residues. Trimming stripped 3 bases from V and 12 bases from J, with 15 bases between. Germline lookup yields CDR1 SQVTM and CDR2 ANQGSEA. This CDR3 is CSVEDGGRGQFF. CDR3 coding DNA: TGCAGCGTTGAGGACGGGGGCCGGGGGCAGTTCTTC.

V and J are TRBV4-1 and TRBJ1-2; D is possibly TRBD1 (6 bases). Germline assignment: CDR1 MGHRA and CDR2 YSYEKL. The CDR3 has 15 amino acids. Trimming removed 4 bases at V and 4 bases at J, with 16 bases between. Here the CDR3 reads CASSPQTGPLYGYTF. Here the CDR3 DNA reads TGCGCCAGCAGCCCCCAGACAGGTCCCCTCTATGGCTACACCTTC.

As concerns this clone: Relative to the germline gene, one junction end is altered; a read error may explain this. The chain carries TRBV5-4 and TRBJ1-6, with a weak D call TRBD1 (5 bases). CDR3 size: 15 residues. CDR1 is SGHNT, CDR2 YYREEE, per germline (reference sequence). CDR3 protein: CASSQGDSYNSPPHF. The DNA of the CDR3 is TGTGCCAGCAGCCAGGGAGACTCCTATAATTCACCCCCCCACTTT. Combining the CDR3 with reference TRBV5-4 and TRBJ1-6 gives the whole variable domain ETGVTQSPTHLIKTRGQQVTLRCSSQSGHNTVSWYQQALGQGPQFIFQYYREEENGRGNFPPRFSGLQFPNYSSELNVNALELDDSALYLCASSQGDSYNSPPHFGNGTRLTVT.

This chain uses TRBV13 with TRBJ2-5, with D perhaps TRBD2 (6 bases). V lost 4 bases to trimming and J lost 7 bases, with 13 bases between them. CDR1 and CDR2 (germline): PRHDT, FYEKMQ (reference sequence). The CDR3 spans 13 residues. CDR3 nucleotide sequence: TGTGCCAGCAGCTCCGGGAGCGCGGCGACCCAGTACTTC. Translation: CASSSGSAATQYF.

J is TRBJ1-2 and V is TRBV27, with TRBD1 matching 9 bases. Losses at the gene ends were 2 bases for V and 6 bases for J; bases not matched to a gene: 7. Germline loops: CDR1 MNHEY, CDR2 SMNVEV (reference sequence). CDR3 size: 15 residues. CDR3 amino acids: CASSLKQGAVNGYTF. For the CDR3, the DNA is TGTGCCAGCAGTTTAAAACAGGGGGCGGTGAATGGCTACACCTTC.

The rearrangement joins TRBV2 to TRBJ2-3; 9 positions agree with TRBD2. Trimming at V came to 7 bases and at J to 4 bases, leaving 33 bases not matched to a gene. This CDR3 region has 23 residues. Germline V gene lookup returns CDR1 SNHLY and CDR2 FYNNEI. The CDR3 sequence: CASTHRDSPSIEGTSRSPDTQYF. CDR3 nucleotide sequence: TGTGCCAGCACCCATCGGGACAGTCCCAGCATCGAGGGGACTAGCAGGTCGCCAGATACGCAGTATTTT. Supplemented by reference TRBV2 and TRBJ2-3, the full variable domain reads EPEVTQTPSHQVTQMGQEVILRCVPISNHLYFYWYRQILGQKVEFLVSFYNNEISEKSEIFDDQFSVERPDGSNFTLKIRSTKLEDSAMYFCASTHRDSPSIEGTSRSPDTQYFGPGTRLTVL.

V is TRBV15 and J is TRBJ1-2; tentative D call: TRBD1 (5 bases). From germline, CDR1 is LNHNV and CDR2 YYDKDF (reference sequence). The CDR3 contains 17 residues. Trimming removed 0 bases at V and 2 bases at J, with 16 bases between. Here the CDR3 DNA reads TGTGCCACCAGCAGAGATAGCCGCTTATCAGGGAACTATGGCTACACCTTC. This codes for CATSRDSRLSGNYGYTF. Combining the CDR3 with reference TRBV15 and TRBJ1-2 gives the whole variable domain DAMVIQNPRYQVTQFGKPVTLSCSQTLNHNVMYWYQQKSSQAPKLLFHYYDKDFNNEADTPDNFQSRRPNTSFCFLDIRSPGLGDTAMYLCATSRDSRLSGNYGYTFGSGTRLTVV.

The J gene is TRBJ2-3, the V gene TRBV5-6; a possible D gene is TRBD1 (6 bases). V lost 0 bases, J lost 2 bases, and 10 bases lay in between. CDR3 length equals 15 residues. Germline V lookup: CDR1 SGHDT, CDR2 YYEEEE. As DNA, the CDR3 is TGTGCCAGCAGCTTGGGGACAGTTGCCACAGATACGCAGTATTTT. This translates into CASSLGTVATDTQYF.

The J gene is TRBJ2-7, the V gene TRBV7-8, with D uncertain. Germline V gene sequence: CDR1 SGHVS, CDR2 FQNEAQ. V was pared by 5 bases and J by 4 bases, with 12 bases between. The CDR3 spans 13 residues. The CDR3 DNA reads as TGTGCCAGCAGCCCTGACGAGTGGTACGAGCAGTACTTC. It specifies CASSPDEWYEQYF.

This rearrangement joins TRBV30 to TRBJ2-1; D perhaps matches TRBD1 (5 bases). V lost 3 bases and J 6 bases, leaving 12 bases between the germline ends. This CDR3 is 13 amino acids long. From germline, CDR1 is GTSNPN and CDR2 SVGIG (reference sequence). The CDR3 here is CAWRGDVGNEQFF. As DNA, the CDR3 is TGTGCCTGGAGAGGGGATGTGGGCAATGAGCAGTTCTTC.

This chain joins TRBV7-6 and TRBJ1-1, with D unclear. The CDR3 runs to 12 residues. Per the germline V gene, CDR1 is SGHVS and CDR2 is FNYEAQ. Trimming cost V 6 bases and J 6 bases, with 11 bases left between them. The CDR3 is CASRSGGAEAFF. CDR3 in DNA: TGTGCCAGCAGGTCCGGTGGGGCTGAAGCTTTCTTT.

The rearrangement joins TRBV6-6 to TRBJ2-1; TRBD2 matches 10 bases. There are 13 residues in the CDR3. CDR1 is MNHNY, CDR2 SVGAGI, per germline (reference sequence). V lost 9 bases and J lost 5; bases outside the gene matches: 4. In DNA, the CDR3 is TGTGCCAGTTTAGCGGGGGGCAACAATGAGCAGTTCTTC. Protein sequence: CASLAGGNNEQFF.

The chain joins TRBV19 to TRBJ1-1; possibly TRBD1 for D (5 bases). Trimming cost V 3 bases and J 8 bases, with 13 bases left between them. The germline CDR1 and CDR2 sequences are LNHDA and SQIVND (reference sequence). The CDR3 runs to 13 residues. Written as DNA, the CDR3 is TGTGCCAGTAGTATCGACAGCTCTGGGGAAGCTTTCTTT. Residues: CASSIDSSGEAFF.

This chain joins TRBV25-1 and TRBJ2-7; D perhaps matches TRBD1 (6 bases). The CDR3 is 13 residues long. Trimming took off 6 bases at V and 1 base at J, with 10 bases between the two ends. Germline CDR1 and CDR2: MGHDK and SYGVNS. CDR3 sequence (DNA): TGTGCCAGCAGCTGGCAGGGGTCCTACGAGCAGTACTTC. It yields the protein CASSWQGSYEQYF.

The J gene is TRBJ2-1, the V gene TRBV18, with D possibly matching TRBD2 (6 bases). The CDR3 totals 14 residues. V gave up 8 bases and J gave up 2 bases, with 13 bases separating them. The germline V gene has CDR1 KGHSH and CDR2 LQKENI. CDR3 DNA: TGTGCCAGCATGGTGGAGGGTCCCTACAATGAGCAGTTCTTC. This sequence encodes CASMVEGPYNEQFF.

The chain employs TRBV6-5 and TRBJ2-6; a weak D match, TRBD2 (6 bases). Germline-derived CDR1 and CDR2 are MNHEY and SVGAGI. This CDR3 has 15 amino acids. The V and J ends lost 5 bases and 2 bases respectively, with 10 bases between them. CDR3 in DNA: TGTGCCAGCAGTAAGACTAGTGCTGGGGCCAACGTCCTGACTTTC. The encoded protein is CASSKTSAGANVLTF.

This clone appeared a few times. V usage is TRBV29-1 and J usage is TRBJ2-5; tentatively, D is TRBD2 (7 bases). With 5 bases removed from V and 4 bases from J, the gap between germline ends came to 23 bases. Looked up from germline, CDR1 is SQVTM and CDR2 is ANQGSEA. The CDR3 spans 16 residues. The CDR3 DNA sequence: TGCAGCGTTTACTACAGCCGCGGGGCGGGGGCAGAGACCCAGTACTTC. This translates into CSVYYSRGAGAETQYF.

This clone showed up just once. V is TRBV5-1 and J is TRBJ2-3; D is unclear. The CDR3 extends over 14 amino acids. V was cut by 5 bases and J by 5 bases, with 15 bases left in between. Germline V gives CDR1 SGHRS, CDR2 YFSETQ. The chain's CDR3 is CASRWSLSQDTQYF. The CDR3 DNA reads TGCGCCAGCAGATGGAGCTTGAGTCAAGATACGCAGTATTTT.

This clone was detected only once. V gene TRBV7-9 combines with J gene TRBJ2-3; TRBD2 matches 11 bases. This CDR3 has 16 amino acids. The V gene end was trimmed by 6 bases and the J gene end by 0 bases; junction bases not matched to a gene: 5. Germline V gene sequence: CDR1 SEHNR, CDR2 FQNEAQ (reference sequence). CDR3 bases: TGTGCCAGCAGTTCCGCTAGCGGGGGGAGCACAGATACGCAGTATTTT. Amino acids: CASSSASGGSTDTQYF.

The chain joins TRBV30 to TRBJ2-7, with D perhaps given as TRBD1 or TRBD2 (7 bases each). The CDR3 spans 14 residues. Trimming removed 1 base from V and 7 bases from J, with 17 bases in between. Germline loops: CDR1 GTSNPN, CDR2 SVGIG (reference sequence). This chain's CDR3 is CAWSEGEGATEQYF. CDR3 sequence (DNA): TGTGCCTGGAGTGAAGGGGAGGGGGCTACGGAGCAGTACTTC.